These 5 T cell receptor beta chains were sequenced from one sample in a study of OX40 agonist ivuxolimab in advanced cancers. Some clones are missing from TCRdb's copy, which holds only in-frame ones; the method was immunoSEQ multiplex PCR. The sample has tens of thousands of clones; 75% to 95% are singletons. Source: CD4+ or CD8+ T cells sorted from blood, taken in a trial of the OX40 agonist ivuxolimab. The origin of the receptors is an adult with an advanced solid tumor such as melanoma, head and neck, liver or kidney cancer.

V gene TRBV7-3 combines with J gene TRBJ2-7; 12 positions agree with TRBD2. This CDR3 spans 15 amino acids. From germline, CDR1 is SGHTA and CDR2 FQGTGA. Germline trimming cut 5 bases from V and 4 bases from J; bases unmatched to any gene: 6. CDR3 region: CASSLGTSGPYEQYF. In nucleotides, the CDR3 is TGTGCCAGCAGCCTAGGGACTAGCGGGCCTTACGAGCAGTACTTC.

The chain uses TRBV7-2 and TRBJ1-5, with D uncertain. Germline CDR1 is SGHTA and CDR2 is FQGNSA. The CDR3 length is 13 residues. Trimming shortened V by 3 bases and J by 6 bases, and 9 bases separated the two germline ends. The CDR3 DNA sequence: TGTGCCAGCAGCTTCCGGGTCAGTCAGCCCCAGCATTTT. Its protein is CASSFRVSQPQHF.

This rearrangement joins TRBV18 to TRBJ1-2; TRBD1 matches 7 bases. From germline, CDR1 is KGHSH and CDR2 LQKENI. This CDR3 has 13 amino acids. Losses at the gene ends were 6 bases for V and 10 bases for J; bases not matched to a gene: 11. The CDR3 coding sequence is TGTGCCAGCTCCCAGGGGGGGGGCGCTGACTACACCTTC. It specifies CASSQGGGADYTF. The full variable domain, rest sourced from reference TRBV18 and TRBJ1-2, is NAGVMQNPRHLVRRRGQEARLRCSPMKGHSHVYWYRQLPEEGLKFMVYLQKENIIDESGMPKERFSAEFPKEGPSILRIQQVVRGDSAAYFCASSQGGGADYTFGSGTRLTVV.

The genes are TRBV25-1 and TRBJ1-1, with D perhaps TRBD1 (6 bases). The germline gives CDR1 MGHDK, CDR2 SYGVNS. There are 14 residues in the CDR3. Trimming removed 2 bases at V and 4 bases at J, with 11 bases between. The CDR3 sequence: CASSEAGVTTEAFF. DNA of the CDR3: TGTGCCAGCAGTGAAGCAGGGGTTACCACTGAAGCTTTCTTT.

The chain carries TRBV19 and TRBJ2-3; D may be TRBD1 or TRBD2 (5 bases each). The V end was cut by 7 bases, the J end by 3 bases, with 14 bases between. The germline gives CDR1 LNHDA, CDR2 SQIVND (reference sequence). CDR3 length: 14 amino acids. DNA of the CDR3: TGTGCCAGTAAGTCGGAGGCAGGGACAGATACGCAGTATTTT. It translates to CASKSEAGTDTQYF. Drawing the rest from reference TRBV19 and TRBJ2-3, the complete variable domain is DGGITQSPKYLFRKEGQNVTLSCEQNLNHDAMYWYRQDPGQGLRLIYYSQIVNDFQKGDIAEGYSVSREKKESFPLTVTSAQKNPTAFYLCASKSEAGTDTQYFGPGTRLTVL.